Listed below are T cell receptor beta chains from one sample, sequenced in a study of naive and memory T cell subsets. TCRdb reprocessed the 5' RACE reads with MiXCR, giving one entry per CDR3 protein. The sample records 50,000 to 65,000 distinct CDR3 sequences, under 10% being singletons. Receptors were obtained from a female donor in good health. CDR3s include the opening cysteine and the closing phenylalanine or tryptophan. The D gene is left open where the match is weak. Clone size is not always given. Where it is, it says once, few, many or a class for expanded clones.

D	V	size	J	CDR3
.	TRBV6-1	many	TRBJ2-5	CASSRDRDETQYF
.	TRBV7-8	many	TRBJ1-5	CASSPGTLNQPQHF
TRBD1	TRBV7-9	many	TRBJ1-2	CASSIQGARGYTF
.	TRBV7-2	few	TRBJ2-7	CASSRALQATYEQYF
TRBD1	TRBV20-1	many	TRBJ1-2	CSARDLDRGAYGYTF
.	TRBV29-1	many	TRBJ1-5	CSVLTGNQPQHF
TRBD1	TRBV28	.	TRBJ2-2	CASSLPNRGNTGELFF
.	TRBV27	few	TRBJ2-7	CASSHTRGASYEQYF
TRBD1	TRBV10-3	many	TRBJ1-2	CAISPTGDEYGYTF
.	TRBV2	few	TRBJ2-1	CASSEKRGFFNEQFF
.	TRBV11-2	.	TRBJ1-2	CTSSRPASYGYTF
.	TRBV6-1	many	TRBJ1-1	CAGGPTWAFF
.	TRBV20-1	many	TRBJ1-2	CSASNARGFNYGYTF
.	TRBV29-1	few	TRBJ1-1	CSVGGTEAFF
.	TRBV20-1	many	TRBJ1-5	CSANNPRESNQPQHF
.	TRBV7-2	.	TRBJ2-1	CASSISSSSYNEQFF
.	TRBV28	.	TRBJ1-5	CASSLSWGINQPQHF
TRBD1	TRBV5-1	many	TRBJ2-7	CASSLLQGVGYEQYF
TRBD2	TRBV4-3	.	TRBJ2-3	CASSQNIAGGTDTQYF
.	TRBV7-3	few	TRBJ2-2	CASSLFRGELFF
.	TRBV7-2	many	TRBJ2-3	CASSLGENTQYF
TRBD1	TRBV5-1	.	TRBJ2-5	CASSDRQLQETQYF
.	TRBV5-4	few	TRBJ2-3	CASSAVKASLDTQYF
TRBD1	TRBV11-1	.	TRBJ1-4	CASSLRQGGAEKLFF
.	TRBV7-2	.	TRBJ2-1	CASGPRGYNEQFF
.	TRBV12-5	.	TRBJ1-5	CASGWAGGRSNQPQHF
.	TRBV6-2/TRBV6-3	many	TRBJ2-5	CASSSFGGGTQETQYF
.	TRBV18	many	TRBJ1-1	CASSLGRATEAFF
TRBD1	TRBV30	few	TRBJ2-7	CAWKRRDRDNEQYF
.	TRBV7-2	many	TRBJ2-5	CASSESRGQETQYF
TRBD1	TRBV28	many	TRBJ1-1	CASSSITGGGTEAFF
.	TRBV6-1	few	TRBJ2-7	CASRTGFREQYF